The clone carrying this T cell receptor (beta chain) was counted ten times or more. The entry originates in a study of early T cells in non-severe SARS-CoV-2 infection. Study-wide background: Chains from this unsorted whole-blood bulk RNA could not be paired.

The TCR library protocol was used to attach unique molecular identifiers. These identifiers were attached to individual cDNA molecules. TCRdb redid the calling of the 5' RACE reads with MiXCR, one entry per CDR3 protein. This sample carries over 95,000 distinct CDR3 sequences, 15% to 20% of them seen once, and the ten largest clones take 1.3%. Trimming removed 6 bases at V and 8 bases at J, with 9 bases between. Germline CDR1 and CDR2: MDHEN and SYDVKM. There are 11 residues in the CDR3. This chain joins TRBV28 and TRBJ2-3; D remains ambiguous. Sequences were obtained from whole blood. The receptor was derived from an adult who was a healthcare worker with PCR-confirmed SARS-CoV-2 infection or an uninfected control (not recorded which). CDR3 sequence (DNA): TGTGCCAGCAGCATCGGTAGTACGCAGTATTTT. Its protein is CASSIGSTQYF.